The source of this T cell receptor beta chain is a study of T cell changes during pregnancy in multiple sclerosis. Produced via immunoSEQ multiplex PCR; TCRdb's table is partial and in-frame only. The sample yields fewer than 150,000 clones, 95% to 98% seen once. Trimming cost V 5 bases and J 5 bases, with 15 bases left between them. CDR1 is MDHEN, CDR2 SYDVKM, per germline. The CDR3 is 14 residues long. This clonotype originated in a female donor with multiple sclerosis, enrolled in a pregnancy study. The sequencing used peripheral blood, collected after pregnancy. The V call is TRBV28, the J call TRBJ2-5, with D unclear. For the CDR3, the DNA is TGTGCCAGCAGTACTCCGACTCTTTGGGAGACCCAGTACTTC. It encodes CASSTPTLWETQYF. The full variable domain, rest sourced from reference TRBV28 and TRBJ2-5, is DVKVTQSSRYLVKRTGEKVFLECVQDMDHENMFWYRQDPGLGLRLIYFSYDVKMKEKGDIPEGYSVSREKKERFSLILESASTNQTSMYLCASSTPTLWETQYFGPGTRLLVL.